Reported below is one T cell receptor beta chain. This record belongs to a study of PD-L1 blockade in urothelial cancer. Germline CDR1 and CDR2: SGHRS and YFSETQ. The CDR3 contains 13 residues. V lost 4 bases, J lost 5 bases, and 13 bases lay in between. Clones were read by immunoSEQ multiplex PCR, and TCRdb kept only the in-frame ones, dropping some. The sample includes about 14,000 clones, around 87% of them seen just once. This specimen was PBMCs, taken around atezolizumab (anti-PD-L1) treatment. The rearrangement links TRBV5-1 to TRBJ2-7, with D perhaps matching TRBD2 (5 bases). The clonotype was recovered from an older man with urothelial cancer. The CDR3 nucleotides read TGCGCCAGCAGCCGAGCGGTCGTAGACGAGCAGTACTTC. Amino acid sequence: CASSRAVVDEQYF.